This passage covers 25 T cell receptor beta chains from one sample sequenced in a study of T cell responses to AZD1222 COVID-19 vaccine. Repertoires were generated with immunoSEQ multiplex PCR, while TCRdb's copy carries only in-frame clones and drops some. The sample shows fewer than 90,000 clones, about 86% of them seen only once. Source: peripheral blood, taken 28 days after the second AZD1222 dose. The receptors here all came from an adult who received the AZD1222 COVID-19 vaccine.

The chain couples TRBV7-2 to TRBJ1-3, with D possibly being TRBD1 (5 bases). V lost 1 base and J lost 2, with 9 bases in between. Germline lookup yields CDR1 SGHTA and CDR2 FQGNSA. The CDR3 totals 15 residues. The CDR3 spells CASSLVGATGNTIYF. As DNA, the CDR3 is TGTGCCAGCAGCTTAGTAGGGGCCACTGGAAACACCATATATTTT.

The chain recombines TRBV7-8 with TRBJ1-1; tentatively, D is TRBD1 (6 bases). Germline assignment: CDR1 SGHVS and CDR2 FQNEAQ. Deletions cut 3 bases from V and 2 bases from J, with 16 bases between. The length of the CDR3 is 16 residues. The CDR3 coding sequence is TGTGCCAGCAGCTTGGGGGGAAGGGGGGTAAACACTGAAGCTTTCTTT. It is translated as CASSLGGRGVNTEAFF.

The chain links TRBV11-2 to TRBJ2-3, with D possibly being TRBD1 or TRBD2 (6 bases each). The CDR3 is 15 residues long. The V end was cut by 5 bases, the J end by 6 bases, with 18 bases between. Germline-derived CDR1 and CDR2 are SGHAT and FQNNGV. The CDR3 here is CASSPRGERLDTQYF. In DNA, the CDR3 is TGTGCCAGCAGCCCTAGGGGGGAAAGATTGGATACGCAGTATTTT.

The rearrangement joins TRBV28 to TRBJ1-5; no definite D call. The CDR3 consists of 12 residues. Trimming shortened V by 6 bases and J by 4 bases, and 7 bases separated the two germline ends. CDR1 is MDHEN and CDR2 is SYDVKM in the germline V gene. This CDR3 reads CASRIWNQPQHF. CDR3 nucleotide sequence: TGTGCCAGCAGGATCTGGAATCAGCCCCAGCATTTT.

The chain uses TRBV28 and TRBJ1-3; 10 bases are a match to TRBD1. After removal of 4 bases from V and 8 bases from J, the junction contained 2 bases not matched to a gene. Germline V CDR1 and CDR2: MDHEN, SYDVKM. The CDR3 is 13 amino acids. The CDR3 DNA reads TGTGCCAGCAGTTCCGGACAGGGGGACACCATATATTTT. Amino acids: CASSSGQGDTIYF.

This clone was counted between two and nine times. The rearrangement uses TRBV9 and TRBJ2-1, with TRBD2 identical over 8 bases. Germline CDR1 SGDLS, CDR2 YYNGEE. After removal of 6 bases from V and 7 bases from J, the junction contained 3 bases not matched to a gene. The CDR3 spans 12 residues. CDR3 bases: TGTGCCAGCACAGGGACTAGTAATGAGCAGTTCTTC. It yields the protein CASTGTSNEQFF.

The J gene is TRBJ2-1, the V gene TRBV4-2; 8 nucleotides agree with TRBD2. Looked up from germline, CDR1 is LGHNA and CDR2 is YNFKEQ. This CDR3 has 17 amino acids. Unmatched junction bases numbered 14, after V lost 1 base and J lost 9 bases. The CDR3 DNA is TGTGCCAGCAGCCAAGCCCCGGGAGGGGGGCCAGCCCGTGAGCAGTTCTTC. As protein: CASSQAPGGGPAREQFF.

V is TRBV10-3 and J is TRBJ2-1; D not certain. In germline, CDR1 is ENHRY, CDR2 SYGVKD. Trimming pared 3 bases from V and 10 bases from J, leaving 10 bases between. This CDR3 has 12 amino acids. The CDR3 spells CAISDMRQEQFF. The CDR3 DNA reads TGTGCCATCAGTGATATGAGGCAGGAGCAGTTCTTC.

CDR3 sequence: CASSGEAGGGQPQHF. The CDR3 coding sequence is TGTGCCAGCAGTGGGGAGGCAGGGGGTGGGCAGCCCCAGCATTTT. V gene TRBV2 combines with J gene TRBJ1-5, with 7 positions matching TRBD1. J was trimmed by 7 bases and V by 4 bases; bases with no gene match: 10. CDR1 is SNHLY, CDR2 FYNNEI, per germline. The CDR3 length is 15 residues. The full variable domain, completed using reference TRBV2 and TRBJ1-5, is EPEVTQTPSHQVTQMGQEVILRCVPISNHLYFYWYRQILGQKVEFLVSFYNNEISEKSEIFDDQFSVERPDGSNFTLKIRSTKLEDSAMYFCASSGEAGGGQPQHFGDGTRLSIL.

The gene calls are TRBV27 and TRBJ2-7, with 7 bases fitting TRBD2. The CDR3 contains 15 residues. The V gene's germline CDR1 is MNHEY and CDR2 SMNVEV (reference sequence). Trimming removed 5 bases from V and 2 bases from J; junction bases left unmatched: 9. The CDR3 spells CASSTAGRGTYEQYF. As DNA, the CDR3 is TGTGCCAGCAGTACCGCCGGGCGGGGGACCTACGAGCAGTACTTC.

The table lists this clone with many counts. The J gene is TRBJ1-2, the V gene TRBV30, with unresolved D. With 0 bases removed from V and 2 bases from J, the gap between germline ends came to 13 bases. The CDR3 has 15 residues. The germline gives CDR1 GTSNPN, CDR2 SVGIG (reference sequence). The CDR3 reads CAWSVLRGSNYGYTF. The CDR3 DNA sequence: TGTGCCTGGAGTGTACTGCGTGGCAGCAACTATGGCTACACCTTC.

This clone has only one observation. This chain joins TRBV5-1 and TRBJ2-5; no clear D gene. Trimming pared 0 bases from V and 4 bases from J, leaving 13 bases between. This CDR3 contains 15 residues. Germline V gene lookup returns CDR1 SGHRS and CDR2 YFSETQ. The CDR3 sequence: CASSLAVAAAETQYF. The CDR3 DNA reads TGCGCCAGCAGCTTGGCCGTGGCAGCAGCAGAGACCCAGTACTTC.

This rearrangement joins TRBV5-1 to TRBJ2-2; tentatively, D is TRBD1 (5 bases). The germline gives CDR1 SGHRS, CDR2 YFSETQ. V was shortened by 0 bases and J by 2 bases, with 8 bases between the two germline ends. This CDR3 has 15 residues. CDR3 nucleotide sequence: TGCGCCAGCAGCTTGGGACAGATTAACACCGGGGAGCTGTTTTTT. Translating gives CASSLGQINTGELFF.

The chain couples TRBV11-2 to TRBJ2-1, with 9 nucleotides matching TRBD2. The CDR3 consists of 12 residues. V dropped 8 bases and J dropped 8; count of bases not matched to a gene: 4. Germline V gives CDR1 SGHAT, CDR2 FQNNGV. The CDR3 coding sequence is TGTGCCAGCGGCGGGGGGGGCGATGAGCAGTTCTTC. This translates into CASGGGGDEQFF.

The CDR3 reads CASSRTQAPGELFF. The CDR3 bases are TGTGCCAGCAGCCGTACGCAGGCACCCGGGGAGCTGTTTTTT. The genes are TRBV7-2 and TRBJ2-2; D ambiguous. Trimming took off 5 bases at V and 6 bases at J, with 13 bases between the two ends. Germline assignment: CDR1 SGHTA and CDR2 FQGNSA. The CDR3 spans 14 residues.

The genes are TRBV3-1 (or the pseudogene TRBV3-2) and TRBJ1-4, with no clear D. The germline V gene has CDR1 LGHDT and CDR2 YNNKEL (reference sequence). Trimming pared 3 bases from V and 5 bases from J, leaving 7 bases between. The CDR3 is made up of 13 amino acids. In DNA form, the CDR3 reads TGTGCCAGCAGCCAGAACAGCAATGAAAAACTGTTTTTT. Amino acid sequence: CASSQNSNEKLFF.

In its sample, this clone was seen once. The chain links TRBV4-1 to TRBJ2-1, with 10 bases identical to TRBD2. Germline lookup yields CDR1 MGHRA and CDR2 YSYEKL. CDR3 length: 15 residues. Trimming took 1 base from V and 9 from J; bases not matched to a gene: 6. The CDR3, as DNA: TGCGCCAGCAGCCAAGGCAGCGGGGGGGCGGGTGAGCAGTTCTTC. Amino acid sequence: CASSQGSGGAGEQFF.

This clone occurred once. The chain links TRBV7-9 to TRBJ2-1; 13 nucleotides align to TRBD2. V gave up 9 bases and J gave up 7 bases; unmatched junction bases: 3. This CDR3 has 13 residues. Germline loops: CDR1 SEHNR, CDR2 FQNEAQ (reference sequence). CDR3 nucleotides: TGTGCCAGTAGACTAGCGGGAGGAAATGAGCAGTTCTTC. The encoded protein is CASRLAGGNEQFF.

In the case of this clone: The sample carries other DNA sequences with the same CDR3. The J gene is TRBJ1-1, the V gene TRBV5-1; weak D call: TRBD1 (5 bases). Germline CDR1 reads SGHRS; CDR2 reads YFSETQ. V lost 0 bases to trimming and J lost 0 bases, with 9 bases between them. The CDR3 has 15 residues. CDR3 sequence (DNA): TGCGCCAGCAGCTTGGCGGGGACGGTGAACACTGAAGCTTTCTTT. This gives the protein CASSLAGTVNTEAFF.

This rearrangement joins TRBV19 to TRBJ2-5, with D perhaps TRBD2 (6 bases). This CDR3 has 16 residues. V lost 3 bases and J lost 0, with 14 bases in between. Germline CDR1 and CDR2: LNHDA and SQIVND (reference sequence). CDR3 amino acids: CASSIGLISHQETQYF. Written as DNA, the CDR3 is TGTGCCAGTAGTATCGGACTAATTTCTCACCAAGAGACCCAGTACTTC.

The sample holds a few counts of this clone. This sequence joins TRBV7-9 and TRBJ2-7; possibly TRBD1 or TRBD2 for D (5 bases each). The V and J ends lost 4 bases and 2 bases respectively, with 9 bases between them. The germline CDR1 and CDR2 sequences are SEHNR and FQNEAQ (reference sequence). CDR3 size: 13 residues. The CDR3 DNA is TGTGCCAGCAGCTCGGGACGGGCCTACGAGCAGTACTTC. This gives the protein CASSSGRAYEQYF. The entire variable domain, with the rest obtained from reference TRBV7-9 and TRBJ2-7, is as follows: DTGVSQNPRHKITKRGQNVTFRCDPISEHNRLYWYRQTLGQGPEFLTYFQNEAQLEKSRLLSDRFSAERPKGSFSTLEIQRTEQGDSAMYLCASSSGRAYEQYFGPGTRLTVT.

The V call is TRBV4-2, the J call TRBJ2-1; 7 bases are shared with TRBD2. Germline lookup yields CDR1 LGHNA and CDR2 YNFKEQ. The CDR3 extends over 17 amino acids. V was pared by 0 bases and J by 7 bases, with 12 bases of the junction left unmatched. In DNA, the CDR3 is TGTGCCAGCAGCCAAGAGTACAGGTCGGGAGGTGGGAATGAGCAGTTCTTC. It encodes CASSQEYRSGGGNEQFF.

This clone occurred a few times. DNA for the CDR3: TGCGCCAGCAGCTTGGTCTGGGGTAATGAGCAGTTCTTC. Its translation: CASSLVWGNEQFF. The chain uses TRBV5-1 and TRBJ2-1; D unclear. Germline V gene lookup returns CDR1 SGHRS and CDR2 YFSETQ. The CDR3 runs to 13 residues. The ends were cut back, 0 bases at V and 7 bases at J, with 8 bases in the middle.

The rearrangement joins TRBV5-1 to TRBJ2-1; 8 bases align to TRBD2. V dropped 0 bases and J dropped 6; count of bases not matched to a gene: 5. Per germline, CDR1 SGHRS and CDR2 YFSETQ. The CDR3 loop spans 15 amino acids. DNA of the CDR3: TGCGCCAGCAGCTTGGCCGACGGGAGGGCCAATGAGCAGTTCTTC. Translation gives CASSLADGRANEQFF.

This clone occurred once. This sequence joins TRBV5-5 and TRBJ2-7; a weak D match, TRBD1 (6 bases). From germline, CDR1 is SGHKS and CDR2 YYEKEE (reference sequence). The CDR3 has 16 amino acids. Trimming removed 0 bases from V and 2 bases from J, with 15 bases in between. CDR3 DNA sequence: TGTGCCAGCAGCTTGGCCGGGCAGGGGTCCCCCTACGAGCAGTACTTC. This sequence encodes CASSLAGQGSPYEQYF.